This entry lists 32 T cell receptor beta chains sequenced from one sample in a study of control samples from healthy donors and cancer patients (dated by TCRdb to about 2020). Library construction relied on the immunoSEQ multiplex PCR assay. The source is immuneACCESS, and TCRdb retained only in-frame sequences with V and J called. Part of the clones is not carried over; for the studies checked, unresolved V genes explain less than half of this, and the remainder is unexplained. Present in this sample are about 120,000 clones, roughly 90% of which were seen just once. Jointly, the top ten make up 40% of the sample. Sequencing was performed on blood. These receptors were obtained from a man in his fifties in good health.

This clone was picked up one time. V usage is TRBV18 and J usage is TRBJ2-5; either TRBD1 or TRBD2 may fit D (5 bases each). This CDR3 spans 22 amino acids. From germline, CDR1 is KGHSH and CDR2 LQKENI. The V and J ends lost 0 bases and 2 bases respectively, with 31 bases between them. The CDR3 protein is CASSPPRGTKVVMAGEQETQYF. In nucleotides, the CDR3 is TGTGCCAGCTCACCACCTAGGGGTACAAAGGTTGTTATGGCGGGCGAACAAGAGACCCAGTACTTC.

The chain recombines TRBV2 with TRBJ1-3; 10 bases line up with TRBD1. V gave up 4 bases and J gave up 5 bases; unmatched junction bases: 2. The CDR3 extends over 14 amino acids. Germline V gene data show CDR1 as SNHLY and CDR2 as FYNNEI. The CDR3 loop reads CASSGQGARNTIYF. The CDR3 DNA sequence: TGTGCCAGCAGTGGACAGGGGGCTAGAAACACCATATATTTT.

The chain combines TRBV10-1 with TRBJ1-4, with TRBD1 as a possible D gene (6 bases). In germline, CDR1 is WNHNN, CDR2 SYGVQD (reference sequence). This CDR3 comprises 16 residues. Between the trimmed V and J ends, which lost 7 bases and 7 bases, there was a span of 22 bases. DNA of the CDR3: TGCGCCAGCACCCTATCGGGGGGGCGTGGTGGTGAAAAACTGTTTTTT. Translation: CASTLSGGRGGEKLFF.

This clone was seen a single time. The chain is built from TRBV9 and TRBJ2-1; 14 bases fit TRBD2. V was pared by 4 bases and J by 0 bases, with 12 bases of the junction left unmatched. CDR3 length: 20 residues. In germline, CDR1 is SGDLS, CDR2 YYNGEE. Here the CDR3 DNA reads TGTGCCAGCAGCCCCCGGACTAGCGGGGGGCTTTATAGCTCCTACAATGAGCAGTTCTTC. Translation: CASSPRTSGGLYSSYNEQFF.

The CDR3 DNA is TGCGCCAGCAGTGAGTCGGACAGGACAGATACGCAGTATTTT. Its translation is CASSESDRTDTQYF. This chain uses TRBV10-2 with TRBJ2-3; 7 bases are a match to TRBD1. This CDR3 region has 14 residues. CDR1 is WSHSY, CDR2 SAAADI, per germline. V dropped 0 bases and J dropped 3; count of bases not matched to a gene: 0.

This chain connects TRBV2 to TRBJ1-1; D remains ambiguous. The CDR3 sequence is 12 residues long. CDR1 is SNHLY, CDR2 FYNNEI, per germline. V was pared by 6 bases and J by 3 bases, with 8 bases between. This chain's CDR3 is CASSLWDTEAFF. In nucleotides, the CDR3 is TGTGCCAGCAGCCTATGGGACACTGAAGCTTTCTTT. Combining the CDR3 with reference TRBV2 and TRBJ1-1 gives the whole variable domain EPEVTQTPSHQVTQMGQEVILRCVPISNHLYFYWYRQILGQKVEFLVSFYNNEISEKSEIFDDQFSVERPDGSNFTLKIRSTKLEDSAMYFCASSLWDTEAFFGQGTRLTVV.

The V gene is TRBV23-1, the J gene TRBJ2-7; unclear D gene. TRBV23-1 counts as an open reading frame of uncertain function. Trimming removed 5 bases from V and 2 bases from J, with 16 bases in between. This CDR3 contains 15 residues. CDR3: CASSTNGRKTYEQYF. Written as DNA, the CDR3 is TGCGCCAGCAGTACCAATGGTAGGAAAACCTACGAGCAGTACTTC.

The CDR3 sequence is CASSPKQGRSEAFF. The CDR3 DNA is TGTGCCAGCTCACCAAAACAGGGTAGGTCTGAAGCTTTCTTT. The chain employs TRBV18 and TRBJ1-1; D may be TRBD1 (6 bases). From germline, CDR1 is KGHSH and CDR2 LQKENI. With 2 bases removed from V and 6 bases from J, the gap between germline ends came to 13 bases. CDR3 length: 14 amino acids.

This rearrangement joins TRBV7-2 to TRBJ2-7, with D perhaps given as TRBD1 or TRBD2 (6 bases each). The CDR3 is 14 amino acids. V was shortened by 5 bases and J by 6 bases, with 17 bases between the two germline ends. Looked up from germline, CDR1 is SGHTA and CDR2 is FQGNSA. CDR3 sequence (DNA): TGTGCCAGCAGCCTAGAGCCGTGGGGGGCCGAGCAGTACTTC. This codes for CASSLEPWGAEQYF. The full variable domain, rest sourced from reference TRBV7-2 and TRBJ2-7, is GAGVSQSPSNKVTEKGKDVELRCDPISGHTALYWYRQSLGQGLEFLIYFQGNSAPDKSGLPSDRFSAERTGGSVSTLTIQRTQQEDSAVYLCASSLEPWGAEQYFGPGTRLTVT.

As regards this clone: At one end the junction does not follow the germline gene, possibly because of a read error. The V and J genes are TRBV20-1 and TRBJ2-3; 7 bases map to TRBD2. CDR3 length: 15 residues. The germline gives CDR1 DFQATT, CDR2 SNEGSKA (reference sequence). CDR3 nucleotide sequence: TGCAGTCCTAGTAACGGGGGGTCGGTTCGAGATACGCAGTATTTT. Translating gives CSPSNGGSVRDTQYF.

V usage is TRBV25-1 and J usage is TRBJ1-5; 7 nucleotides align to TRBD1. With V trimmed by 2 bases and J by 4 bases, 2 bases remained unmatched. The CDR3 covers 14 residues. Looked up from germline, CDR1 is MGHDK and CDR2 is SYGVNS. In DNA, the CDR3 is TGTGCCAGCAGTGAAACAGGGGAGAATCAGCCCCAGCATTTT. Translated, it gives CASSETGENQPQHF.

The genes are TRBV5-1 and TRBJ2-1; either TRBD1 or TRBD2 may fit D (5 bases each). The V gene's germline CDR1 is SGHRS and CDR2 YFSETQ. V lost 2 bases and J 5 bases, leaving 8 bases between the germline ends. This CDR3 has 13 residues. The CDR3 DNA is TGCGCCAGCAGCTTTGAGGGGAACAATGAGCAGTTCTTC. It encodes CASSFEGNNEQFF.

The chain uses TRBV6-1 and TRBJ1-1; a weak D match, TRBD1 (5 bases). Germline V gene sequence: CDR1 MNHNS, CDR2 SASEGT. V lost 1 base, J lost 0 bases, and 15 bases lay in between. The CDR3 totals 17 residues. The DNA of the CDR3 is TGTGCCAGCAGTGAAGGTGGGGGTAGGGAGTTGAACACTGAAGCTTTCTTT. Translating gives CASSEGGGRELNTEAFF.

This chain links TRBV30 with TRBJ2-5, with 8 bases fitting TRBD2. Germline CDR1 and CDR2: GTSNPN and SVGIG (reference sequence). V was pared by 2 bases and J by 5 bases, with 4 bases of the junction left unmatched. The CDR3 loop spans 13 amino acids. The CDR3 region is CAWSTGGPETQYF. CDR3 nucleotide sequence: TGTGCCTGGAGTACGGGGGGGCCGGAGACCCAGTACTTC.

The chain uses TRBV4-1 and TRBJ2-5, with 7 nucleotides matching TRBD2. J lost 5 bases, V lost 0 bases, and 9 bases had no gene match. Germline-derived CDR1 and CDR2 are MGHRA and YSYEKL. The CDR3 consists of 16 residues. The CDR3 protein is CASSQDRPGGQETQYF. The CDR3 DNA sequence: TGCGCCAGCAGCCAAGATCGCCCGGGGGGTCAGGAGACCCAGTACTTC.

The V gene is TRBV2, the J gene TRBJ1-2; tentative D call: TRBD1 (6 bases). Germline assignment: CDR1 SNHLY and CDR2 FYNNEI. V was shortened by 2 bases and J by 6 bases, with 7 bases between the two germline ends. The CDR3 is 12 residues long. In DNA form, the CDR3 reads TGTGCCAGCAGTGAATCAGGGGATGGCTACACCTTC. Translating gives CASSESGDGYTF.

This clone was detected only once. The V gene is TRBV7-2, the J gene TRBJ1-1; maybe TRBD1 (6 bases). Germline V CDR1 and CDR2: SGHTA, FQGNSA. Trimming cost V 1 base and J 0 bases, with 9 bases left between them. The CDR3 consists of 15 residues. The CDR3: CASSLEGGMNTEAFF. The CDR3 coding sequence is TGTGCCAGCAGCTTAGAAGGGGGGATGAACACTGAAGCTTTCTTT. The entire variable domain, with the rest obtained from reference TRBV7-2 and TRBJ1-1, is as follows: GAGVSQSPSNKVTEKGKDVELRCDPISGHTALYWYRQSLGQGLEFLIYFQGNSAPDKSGLPSDRFSAERTGGSVSTLTIQRTQQEDSAVYLCASSLEGGMNTEAFFGQGTRLTVV.

The V gene is TRBV11-2, the J gene TRBJ2-1; D may be TRBD1 or TRBD2 (5 bases each). The V and J ends lost 5 bases and 0 bases respectively, with 14 bases between them. The germline CDR1 and CDR2 sequences are SGHAT and FQNNGV. This CDR3 contains 16 residues. In DNA form, the CDR3 reads TGTGCCAGCAGCCGAATGGGACCAAACTCCTACAATGAGCAGTTCTTC. Its protein product is CASSRMGPNSYNEQFF.

This chain links TRBV4-2 with TRBJ2-1, with D perhaps TRBD1 (5 bases). The V and J ends lost 5 bases and 6 bases respectively, with 14 bases between them. The CDR3 covers 14 residues. CDR1 and CDR2 from the germline V gene are LGHNA and YNFKEQ. This CDR3 reads CASSTPKQGNEQFF. The CDR3 nucleotides read TGTGCCAGCAGCACCCCGAAGCAGGGCAATGAGCAGTTCTTC.

This chain connects TRBV5-1 to TRBJ2-3; no clear D gene. V lost 2 bases to trimming and J lost 0 bases, with 10 bases between them. CDR1 SGHRS and CDR2 YFSETQ come from the germline V gene. There are 15 residues in the CDR3. The CDR3 region has the DNA TGCGCCAGCAGCTTAGGGCAGTTTAGCACAGATACGCAGTATTTT. Amino acid sequence: CASSLGQFSTDTQYF. Combining the CDR3 with reference TRBV5-1 and TRBJ2-3 gives the whole variable domain KAGVTQTPRYLIKTRGQQVTLSCSPISGHRSVSWYQQTPGQGLQFLFEYFSETQRNKGNFPGRFSGRQFSNSRSEMNVSTLELGDSALYLCASSLGQFSTDTQYFGPGTRLTVL.

The chain recombines TRBV5-1 with TRBJ2-3; possibly TRBD1 for D (5 bases). CDR3 size: 16 residues. Per the germline V gene, CDR1 is SGHRS and CDR2 is YFSETQ. Trimming stripped 0 bases from V and 0 bases from J, with 11 bases between. The CDR3 DNA sequence: TGCGCCAGCAGCTTGGCCTTGGGGCGGAGCACAGATACGCAGTATTTT. Amino acids: CASSLALGRSTDTQYF.

The V and J genes are TRBV9 and TRBJ2-2; no reliable D call. The CDR3 has 14 amino acids. Trimming stripped 0 bases from V and 6 bases from J, with 9 bases between. Germline V CDR1 and CDR2: SGDLS, YYNGEE. The CDR3, as DNA: TGTGCCAGCAGCGTAGGTACGCCGCCCGGGGAGCTGTTTTTT. It codes for CASSVGTPPGELFF.

This sequence joins TRBV24-1 and TRBJ2-3, with D perhaps being TRBD1 or TRBD2 (6 bases each). With 4 bases removed from V and 2 bases from J, the gap between germline ends came to 18 bases. This CDR3 has 17 amino acids. Germline V gene sequence: CDR1 KGHDR, CDR2 SFDVKD. Here the CDR3 DNA reads TGTGCCACCAGTGACGGGACACCGGGACTGATCACAGATACGCAGTATTTT. This encodes CATSDGTPGLITDTQYF.

The table lists this clone with a few counts. The chain has TRBV9 and TRBJ2-3, with 7 bases identical to TRBD2. Germline V gene lookup returns CDR1 SGDLS and CDR2 YYNGEE. The length of the CDR3 is 16 residues. V gave up 3 bases and J gave up 2 bases; unmatched junction bases: 9. CDR3 sequence: CASSARLASPTDTQYF. The CDR3 DNA reads as TGTGCCAGCAGCGCTCGACTAGCCTCACCCACAGATACGCAGTATTTT.

The J gene is TRBJ1-6, the V gene TRBV14; TRBD1 matches at 7 bases. The trim removed 2 bases at V and 7 bases at J, leaving 2 bases unmatched. From germline, CDR1 is SGHDN and CDR2 FVKESK. This CDR3 comprises 14 residues. CDR3 in DNA: TGTGCCAGCAGCCAATGGGGACAGAATTCACCCCTCCACTTT. This codes for CASSQWGQNSPLHF. Variable domain in full (rest from reference TRBV14 and TRBJ1-6): EAGVTQFPSHSVIEKGQTVTLRCDPISGHDNLYWYRRVMGKEIKFLLHFVKESKQDESGMPNNRFLAERTGGTYSTLKVQPAELEDSGVYFCASSQWGQNSPLHFGNGTRLTVT.

CDR3 amino acids: CASSGLANYNEQFF. The CDR3 DNA is TGTGCCAGCAGTGGACTAGCGAATTACAATGAGCAGTTCTTC. The rearrangement links TRBV2 to TRBJ2-1, with 8 nucleotides matching TRBD2. The germline gives CDR1 SNHLY, CDR2 FYNNEI. This CDR3 comprises 14 residues. With 4 bases clipped from V and 4 bases from J, the junction kept 3 bases outside the gene matches. The whole variable domain, filled in from reference TRBV2 and TRBJ2-1, reads EPEVTQTPSHQVTQMGQEVILRCVPISNHLYFYWYRQILGQKVEFLVSFYNNEISEKSEIFDDQFSVERPDGSNFTLKIRSTKLEDSAMYFCASSGLANYNEQFFGPGTRLTVL.

This chain uses TRBV15 with TRBJ1-1, with D unresolved. V lost 0 bases and J lost 5, with 7 bases in between. Germline-derived CDR1 and CDR2 are LNHNV and YYDKDF (reference sequence). The CDR3 has 13 residues. The DNA for the CDR3 is TGTGCCACCAGCAGAGAGGTGACGACTGAAGCTTTCTTT. Translation: CATSREVTTEAFF.

This chain joins TRBV6-5 and TRBJ1-2; TRBD1 aligns across 7 bases. Losses at the gene ends were 0 bases for V and 8 bases for J; bases not matched to a gene: 9. The CDR3 spans 15 residues. CDR1 and CDR2 (germline): MNHEY, SVGAGI. The chain's CDR3 is CASSYSGGGIEGYTF. Written as DNA, the CDR3 is TGTGCCAGCAGTTACTCGGGAGGGGGCATTGAGGGCTACACCTTC.

The chain couples TRBV30 to TRBJ1-2, with D possibly being TRBD1 (5 bases). Per the germline V gene, CDR1 is GTSNPN and CDR2 is SVGIG (reference sequence). V lost 1 base, J lost 9 bases, and 15 bases lay in between. The CDR3 loop spans 13 amino acids. CDR3 sequence (DNA): TGTGCCTGGAGTGGAAACCAGGGTAATAGCTACACCTTC. Encoded protein: CAWSGNQGNSYTF.

This clone has a single count. V gene TRBV11-3 combines with J gene TRBJ2-1, with D perhaps being TRBD1 or TRBD2 (6 bases each). The CDR3 sequence is 16 residues long. In germline, CDR1 is SGHNT, CDR2 YENEEA. The V gene lost 2 bases and the J gene lost 5 bases, with 16 bases spanning the gap. The CDR3 is CASSLLGGRFHNEQFF. The DNA of the CDR3 is TGTGCCAGCAGCTTATTGGGGGGCCGATTTCACAATGAGCAGTTCTTC.

The chain uses TRBV30 and TRBJ1-1, with unresolved D. V gave up 5 bases and J gave up 6 bases, with 13 bases separating them. The CDR3 length is 12 residues. The germline CDR1 and CDR2 sequences are GTSNPN and SVGIG (reference sequence). The chain's CDR3 is CAWEQTGSEAFF. DNA of the CDR3: TGTGCCTGGGAACAGACGGGCTCTGAAGCTTTCTTT.

This chain uses TRBV19 with TRBJ1-4, with D uncertain. Germline loops: CDR1 LNHDA, CDR2 SQIVND (reference sequence). V lost 6 bases, J lost 8 bases, and 16 bases lay in between. The CDR3 is made up of 14 amino acids. For the CDR3, the DNA is TGTGCCAGTAGGGATCAGTGGAAAGGAGAAAAACTGTTTTTT. Encoded protein: CASRDQWKGEKLFF.